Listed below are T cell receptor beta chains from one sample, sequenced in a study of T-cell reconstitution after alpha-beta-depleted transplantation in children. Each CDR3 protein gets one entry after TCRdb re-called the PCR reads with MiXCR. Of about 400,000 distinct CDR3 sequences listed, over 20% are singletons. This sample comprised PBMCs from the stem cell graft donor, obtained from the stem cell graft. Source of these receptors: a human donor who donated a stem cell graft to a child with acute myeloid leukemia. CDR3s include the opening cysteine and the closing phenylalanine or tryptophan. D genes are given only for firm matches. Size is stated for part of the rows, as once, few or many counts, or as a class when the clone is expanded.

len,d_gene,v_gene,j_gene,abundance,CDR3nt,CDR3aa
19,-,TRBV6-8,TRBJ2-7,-,TGTGCCAGCAGTTACAAAACCGGGACAAGGCCCGTTGATTGGTACGAGCAGTACTTC,CASSYKTGTRPVDWYEQYF
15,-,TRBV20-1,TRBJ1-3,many,TGCAGTGCCAGTCGTCGGCGCAGCTCTGGAAACACCATATATTTT,CSASRRRSSGNTIYF
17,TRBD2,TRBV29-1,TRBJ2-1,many,TGCAGCGTTGAACCCAGGACTAGCTGGTCAGATTACAATGAGCAGTTCTTC,CSVEPRTSWSDYNEQFF
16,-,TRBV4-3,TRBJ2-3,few,TGCGCCAGCAGCCAAGATCGCCTACCAGGCACAGATACGCAGTATTTT,CASSQDRLPGTDTQYF
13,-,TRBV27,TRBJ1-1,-,TGTGCCAGCAGTTTTATCTTGAACACTGAAGCTTTCTTT,CASSFILNTEAFF
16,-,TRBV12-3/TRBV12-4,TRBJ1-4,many,TGTGCCAGCAGTGCCGACGACCAGGGGCTGAGGGGAAAACTGTTTTTT,CASSADDQGLRGKLFF
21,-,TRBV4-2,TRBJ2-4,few,TGTGCCAGCAGCCAAGAAACAGTGTCTAGGCGAGCGTCGGGGGCCAAAAACATTCAGTACTTC,CASSQETVSRRASGAKNIQYF
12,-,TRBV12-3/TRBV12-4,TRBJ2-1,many,TGTGCCAGCAGTCGACGGTACAATGAGCAGTTCTTC,CASSRRYNEQFF
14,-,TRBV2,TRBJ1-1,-,TGTGCCAGCAGTGGAAGGGGGAAGGGCACTGAAGCTTTCTTT,CASSGRGKGTEAFF
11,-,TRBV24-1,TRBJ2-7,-,TGTGCCACCAGTGATTTGGCCGAGCAGTACTTC,CATSDLAEQYF
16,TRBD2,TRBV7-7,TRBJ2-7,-,TGTGCTAGCAGCCCTACCGGACTAGCGGGTCAGCACGAGCAGTACTTC,CASSPTGLAGQHEQYF
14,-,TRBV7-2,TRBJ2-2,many,TGTGCCAGCAGCATATACAGGAACACCGGGGAGCTGTTTTTT,CASSIYRNTGELFF
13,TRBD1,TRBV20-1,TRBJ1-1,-,TGCAGTGCTAGGGTAGGGACAGGCACTGAAGCTTTCTTT,CSARVGTGTEAFF
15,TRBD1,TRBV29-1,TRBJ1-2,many,TGCAGCGTTCACCAGGCGAACAGGGGGCTGGATGGCTACACCTTC,CSVHQANRGLDGYTF
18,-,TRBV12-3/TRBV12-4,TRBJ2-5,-,TGTGCCAGCAGTCAAAAGTATGCGACCCGGTCGCTGTTCGAGACCCAGTACTTC,CASSQKYATRSLFETQYF
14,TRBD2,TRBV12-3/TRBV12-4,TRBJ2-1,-,TGTGCCAGCAGGGCGGGACTAGTCATCAATGAGCAGTTCTTC,CASRAGLVINEQFF
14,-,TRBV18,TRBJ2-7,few,TGTGCCAGCTCTCAGGACATAGTTGGCTACGAGCAGTACTTC,CASSQDIVGYEQYF
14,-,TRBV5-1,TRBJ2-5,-,TGCGCCAGCAGCTTGGATCCGGGAGAGGGGACCCAGTACTTC,CASSLDPGEGTQYF
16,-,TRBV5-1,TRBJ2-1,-,TGCGCCAGCAGCTTGTCCGTCGGGCAGGGAAAGAATGAGCAGTTCTTC,CASSLSVGQGKNEQFF
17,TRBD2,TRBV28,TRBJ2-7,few,TGTGCCAGCAGCCCCGGGACTAGCGGGAGTTTGGGCTACGAGCAGTACTTC,CASSPGTSGSLGYEQYF
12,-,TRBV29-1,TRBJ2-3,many,TGCAGCGTTAACGTGGACACAGATACGCAGTATTTT,CSVNVDTDTQYF
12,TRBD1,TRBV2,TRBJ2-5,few,TGTGCCAGCAGAACAGGGGCAGAGACCCAGTACTTC,CASRTGAETQYF
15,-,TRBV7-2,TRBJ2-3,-,TGTGCCAGCAGCTACGACAGTTCTAGCACAGATACGCAGTATTTT,CASSYDSSSTDTQYF
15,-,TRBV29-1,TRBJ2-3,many,TGCAGCGTCGGCAGAGGGTCCCCCCCTCCAGATACGCAGTATTTT,CSVGRGSPPPDTQYF
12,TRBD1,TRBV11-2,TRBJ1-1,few,TGTGCCAGCAGTACCGGACAGGGACGGGCTTTCTTT,CASSTGQGRAFF
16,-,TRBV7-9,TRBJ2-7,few,TGTGCCAGCAGCTTAGCGCGCAGGGACGGAACCTACGAGCAGTACTTC,CASSLARRDGTYEQYF
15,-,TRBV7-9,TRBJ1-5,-,TGTGCCAGCAGCTTTGGCGAAGTTGCAAATCAGCCCCAGCATTTT,CASSFGEVANQPQHF
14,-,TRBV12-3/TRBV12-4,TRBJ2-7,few,TGTGCCAGCAGTTTTGGGGGAACAAGAGGGGAGCAGTACTTC,CASSFGGTRGEQYF
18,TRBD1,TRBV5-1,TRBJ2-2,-,TGCGCCAGCAGCCGTACAGGGGGCGCCTTTTTAGGACCCGGGGAGCTGTTTTTT,CASSRTGGAFLGPGELFF
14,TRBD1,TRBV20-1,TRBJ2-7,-,TGCAGTGCTAGAGACGACAGGGTTTGGTACGAGCAGTACTTC,CSARDDRVWYEQYF
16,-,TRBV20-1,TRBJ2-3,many,TGCAGTGCTAGATCCTTTGGGCGGGGAGTCACAGATACGCAGTATTTT,CSARSFGRGVTDTQYF
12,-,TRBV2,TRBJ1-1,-,TGTGCCAGCAACGAGAAGAACACTGAAGCTTTCTTT,CASNEKNTEAFF
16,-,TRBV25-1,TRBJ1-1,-,TGTGCCAGCAGTACCACGGGGGATGGCGGAGGTACTGAAGCTTTCTTT,CASSTTGDGGGTEAFF
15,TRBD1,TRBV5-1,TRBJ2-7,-,TGCGCCAGCAGCTTCAATGGACAGGGCTCCTACGAGCAGTACTTC,CASSFNGQGSYEQYF
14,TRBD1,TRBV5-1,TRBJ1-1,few,TGCGCCAGCAGCTGGGACAGAGGTTACACTGAAGCTTTCTTT,CASSWDRGYTEAFF
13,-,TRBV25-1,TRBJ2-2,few,TGTGCCAGCAGCAAGGGGCCCACCGGGGAGCTGTTTTTT,CASSKGPTGELFF
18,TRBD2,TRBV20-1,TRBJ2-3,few,TGCAGTGCTAGAGATATCATCAGGACTAGCGGACGCACAGATACGCAGTATTTT,CSARDIIRTSGRTDTQYF
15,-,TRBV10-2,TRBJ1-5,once,TGCGCCAGCAGTGAAGGTATAGGGGCGGGGCAGCCCCAGCATTTT,CASSEGIGAGQPQHF
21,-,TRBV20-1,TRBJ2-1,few,TGCAGTGCTAGCCTTTTAGTTTCTGCCAGTTTCCTTGGGCTAGCCCACAATGAGCAGTTCTTC,CSASLLVSASFLGLAHNEQFF
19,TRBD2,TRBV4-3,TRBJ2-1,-,TGCGCCAGCAGCCAATTTGTGACTAGCGGGAGTTTAGACTACAATGAGCAGTTCTTC,CASSQFVTSGSLDYNEQFF
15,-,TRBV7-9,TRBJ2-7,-,TGTGCCAGCAGCCGTTCAGGGGATCTGCCCTACGAGCAGTGCTTC,CASSRSGDLPYEQCF
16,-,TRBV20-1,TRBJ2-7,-,TGCAGTGCTAGCACCCCAGGGGGGGACAGACTTTACGAGCAGTACTTC,CSASTPGGDRLYEQYF
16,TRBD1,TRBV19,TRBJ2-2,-,TGTGCCAGTAGACGAGGAACCGGGACAGGTACCGGGGAGCTGTTTTTT,CASRRGTGTGTGELFF
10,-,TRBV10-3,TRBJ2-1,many,TGTGCCATCAGGGGATTAGAATTGTTCTTC,CAIRGLELFF
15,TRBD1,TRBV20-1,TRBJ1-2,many,TGCAGTGCTAGAGTTGCGACAGGGGCCTACTATGGCTACACCTTC,CSARVATGAYYGYTF
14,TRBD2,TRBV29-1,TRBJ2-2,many,TGCAGCGTTAGCCTAGCGGTAAACACCGGGGAGCTGTTTTTT,CSVSLAVNTGELFF
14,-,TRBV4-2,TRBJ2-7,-,TGTGCCAGGGGCCCGGGACTGGGGGTGTACGAGCAGTACTTC,CARGPGLGVYEQYF
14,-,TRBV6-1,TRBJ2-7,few,TGTGCCAGCAGTCCGAACGACAGCTCCTACGAGCAGTACTTC,CASSPNDSSYEQYF
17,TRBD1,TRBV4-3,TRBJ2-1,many,TGCGCCAGCAGCCAAGATTCACCGACAGGGTTGGGCGATGAGCAGTTCTTC,CASSQDSPTGLGDEQFF
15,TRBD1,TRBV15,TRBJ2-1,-,TGTGCCACCAGCAGAGATAGGGCAGGGGGCGATGAGCAGTTCTTC,CATSRDRAGGDEQFF
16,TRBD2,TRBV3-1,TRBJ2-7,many,TGTGCCAGCAGCCTGGGGACTAGCGGGAACCTTCTCGAGCAGTACTTC,CASSLGTSGNLLEQYF
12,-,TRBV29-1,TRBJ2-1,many,TGCAGCGTTGAGGAAGGGTTCAATGAGCAGTTCTTC,CSVEEGFNEQFF
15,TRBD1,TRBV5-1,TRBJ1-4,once,TGCGCCAGCAACGCCATGGGACAGGGAAATGAAAAACTGTTTTTT,CASNAMGQGNEKLFF
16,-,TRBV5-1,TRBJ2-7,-,TGCGCCAGCAGCTTGGTTCGAGCGGTGAGCTCCTACGAGCAGTACTTC,CASSLVRAVSSYEQYF
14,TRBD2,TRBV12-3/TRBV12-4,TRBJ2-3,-,TGTGCCAGCAGTTTAGGGCGGGAGTCAGATACGCAGTATTTT,CASSLGRESDTQYF
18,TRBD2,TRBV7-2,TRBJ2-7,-,TGTGCCAGCAGCTTAGCCCCTCTCCTAGCGGGAGGGCCTCACGAGCAGTACTTC,CASSLAPLLAGGPHEQYF
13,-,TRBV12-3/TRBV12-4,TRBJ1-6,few,TGTGCCAGCAGTACCTCCCGAGGGTCACCCCTCCACTTT,CASSTSRGSPLHF
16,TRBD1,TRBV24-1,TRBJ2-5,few,TGTGCCACCAGTGACCTGGACAGGGGTCACCAAGAGACCCAGTACTTC,CATSDLDRGHQETQYF
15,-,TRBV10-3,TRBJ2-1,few,TGTGCCATCAGTGAGTCTGTCAACTCCTACAATGAGCAGTTCTTC,CAISESVNSYNEQFF
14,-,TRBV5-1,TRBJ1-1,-,TGCGCCAGCAGCTTGACCAGGTCGGACACTGAAGCTTTCTTT,CASSLTRSDTEAFF